A selection of T cell receptor beta chains follows, all from one sample in a study of T cell responses to AZD1222 COVID-19 vaccine. The data were produced by immunoSEQ multiplex PCR, yet TCRdb's version contains in-frame clones alone and is incomplete. The profile shows about 110,000 clones, about 95% of them singletons. The specimen comprised peripheral blood, sampled 28 days after the second AZD1222 dose. These TCRs come from an adult who received the AZD1222 COVID-19 vaccine. CDR3s include the opening cysteine and the closing phenylalanine or tryptophan. D genes are given only for firm matches. Clone size is given for some rows only: seen once, a few or many times, or a class if the clone is expanded.

>once|TRBV6-6|TRBJ1-3|NA
CASRDDLAGNTIYF
TGTGCCAGCAGGGACGACCTCGCGGGAAACACCATATATTTT
>once|TRBV19|TRBJ2-1|NA
CASSPGGGYPYNEQFF
TGTGCCAGTAGTCCAGGGGGGGGGTATCCCTACAATGAGCAGTTCTTC
>NA|TRBV30|TRBJ2-7|TRBD1
CAWSCPGQGGHEQYF
TGTGCCTGGAGTTGCCCGGGACAGGGTGGCCACGAGCAGTACTTC
>NA|TRBV3-1/TRBV3-2|TRBJ1-5|TRBD1
CASSQDAGGSQPQHF
TGTGCCAGCAGCCAAGATGCAGGGGGCAGTCAGCCCCAGCATTTT
>NA|TRBV27|TRBJ1-1|NA
CASRMNTEAFF
TGTGCCAGCAGAATGAACACTGAAGCTTTCTTT
>NA|TRBV11-3|TRBJ2-5|TRBD1
CASSPGQAQQETQYF
TGTGCCAGCAGCCCGGGACAGGCACAACAAGAGACCCAGTACTTC
>once|TRBV11-2|TRBJ1-1|NA
CASRKQGNTEAFF
TGTGCCAGTAGGAAACAGGGGAACACTGAAGCTTTCTTT
>NA|TRBV12-5|TRBJ2-2|TRBD1
CASGFLGTGGSGELFF
TGTGCTAGTGGTTTCTTGGGGACAGGGGGATCCGGGGAGCTGTTTTTT
>few|TRBV19|TRBJ1-5|NA
CASVTASNQPQHF
TGTGCCAGTGTGACAGCTAGCAATCAGCCCCAGCATTTT
>NA|TRBV5-1|TRBJ1-1|NA
CASSSQSKNTEAFF
TGCGCCAGCAGTTCCCAATCAAAAAACACTGAAGCTTTCTTT
>NA|TRBV6-4|TRBJ2-3|NA
CASSDGAGAYTDTQYF
TGTGCCAGCAGTGATGGTGCGGGGGCCTACACAGATACGCAGTATTTT
>NA|TRBV28|TRBJ1-5|NA
CASGSRGFQPQHF
TGTGCCAGCGGGAGCAGGGGATTTCAGCCCCAGCATTTT